This T cell receptor (beta chain) was sequenced during a study of T cells in Graves' hyperthyroidism and ophthalmopathy. Study-wide points: Blood held most thyroid clonotypes expanded above 0.001 frequency.

Losses at the gene ends were 3 bases for V and 4 bases for J; bases not matched to a gene: 21. There are 20 residues in the CDR3. CDR1 is PRHDT and CDR2 is FYEKMQ in the germline V gene (reference sequence). No ophthalmopathy progression within 18 months constituted stable Graves' hyperthyroidism. Hyperthyroidism, newly diagnosed and lasting under 2 months, affected patients aged 18 to 65. RNA transcripts served as the template for amplifying TCR beta CDR3 regions. First-round RT-PCR of the TCR CDR3 relied on the HTBI primer set. TCRdb ran MiXCR on the multiplex PCR reads and lists one entry per CDR3 protein. In the table there are around 210,000 distinct CDR3 sequences, about a sixth of which are singletons. In regard to this clonotype: What it recognizes is unknown.

Sequencing used blood. The sequence was obtained from a woman aged 50 to 60 with Graves' hyperthyroidism. The chain joins TRBV13 to TRBJ1-2, with TRBD1 matching 9 bases. The CDR3 region is CASSLTYRKGTGTGFYGYTF. CDR3 in DNA: TGTGCCAGCAGCTTGACCTATAGAAAAGGAACCGGGACAGGGTTCTATGGCTACACCTTC.